Each of the 14 T cell receptor beta chains below was sequenced from the same sample in a study of graft-versus-host responses after intestinal transplantation. TCRdb's table, derived via immunoSEQ multiplex PCR, lists solely in-frame clones and lacks some. The sample has about 90,000 clones; around 90% are singletons. The antigens for these receptors are not known. The sample was unstimulated CD4+ T cells sorted from spleen or lymph node cells, taken before transplant. Every receptor here comes from a human donor who was the organ donor for an intestinal transplant.

This clone was seen once. The CDR3 coding sequence is TGTGCCAGCAGCTTGGTGGGGCGCAATGAGCAGTTCTTC. Translation gives CASSLVGRNEQFF. This chain links TRBV5-4 with TRBJ2-1; TRBD1 might be the D (5 bases). V dropped 0 bases and J dropped 6 bases, with 7 bases sitting between them. This CDR3 comprises 13 residues. Germline V gene sequence: CDR1 SGHNT, CDR2 YYREEE (reference sequence).

The chain has TRBV21-1 and TRBJ1-5. TRBV21-1 is shown as a pseudogene. This CDR3 spans 17 amino acids. DNA for the CDR3: TGTGCCAGCAGCAAAGCGCATAGTTTCGGCAGAGGAGAGCCCCAGCATTTT. The encoded protein is CASSKAHSFGRGEPQHF.

This chain links TRBV5-1 with TRBJ1-4, with D maybe TRBD1 (5 bases). Germline V CDR1 and CDR2: SGHRS, YFSETQ. The CDR3 contains 14 residues. Trimming removed 4 bases from V and 4 bases from J, with 11 bases in between. The CDR3 here is CASSQGGVNEKLFF. CDR3 sequence (DNA): TGCGCCAGCAGCCAGGGAGGGGTTAATGAAAAACTGTTTTTT.

Only one count was recorded for this clone. V is TRBV5-1 and J is TRBJ2-2; D might be TRBD1 (6 bases). The CDR3 sequence is 14 residues long. The V gene lost 4 bases and the J gene lost 2 bases, with 9 bases spanning the gap. Germline assignment: CDR1 SGHRS and CDR2 YFSETQ. CDR3 in amino acids: CASSLGTNTGELFF. The CDR3 DNA is TGCGCCAGCAGCCTAGGGACAAACACCGGGGAGCTGTTTTTT. Based on the CDR3 plus reference TRBV5-1 and TRBJ2-2, the full variable domain is KAGVTQTPRYLIKTRGQQVTLSCSPISGHRSVSWYQQTPGQGLQFLFEYFSETQRNKGNFPGRFSGRQFSNSRSEMNVSTLELGDSALYLCASSLGTNTGELFFGEGSRLTVL.

The chain joins TRBV30 to TRBJ1-1, with D possibly matching TRBD1 (6 bases). Trimming removed 8 bases from V and 4 bases from J, with 23 bases in between. The CDR3 consists of 15 residues. Germline V CDR1 and CDR2: GTSNPN, SVGIG (reference sequence). CDR3 in DNA: TGTGCCGGGGGGGGGAAACAGGGATGGGGCACTGAAGCTTTCTTT. The encoded protein is CAGGGKQGWGTEAFF.

This chain uses TRBV19 with TRBJ2-1; the D is unclear. Deletions cut 5 bases from V and 8 bases from J, with 13 bases between. Per germline, CDR1 LNHDA and CDR2 SQIVND (reference sequence). The CDR3 covers 13 residues. This chain's CDR3 is CASSPLFEDEQFF. The CDR3 DNA follows: TGTGCCAGTAGTCCCCTTTTCGAGGATGAGCAGTTCTTC.

V and J are TRBV7-2 and TRBJ2-3; maybe TRBD2 (5 bases). Germline V lookup: CDR1 SGHTA, CDR2 FQGNSA. V lost 5 bases to trimming and J lost 6 bases, with 12 bases between them. This CDR3 region has 13 residues. Here the CDR3 DNA reads TGTGCCAGCAGCACAGACTACGGGGATACGCAGTATTTT. It codes for CASSTDYGDTQYF.

V gene TRBV10-3 combines with J gene TRBJ2-3; tentatively, D is TRBD1 (7 bases). Trimming cost V 8 bases and J 4 bases, with 16 bases left between them. CDR3 length: 14 residues. From germline, CDR1 is ENHRY and CDR2 SYGVKD. The CDR3 region has the DNA TGTGCCATCGGAGGGACAGTGACCCCAGATACGCAGTATTTT. Its translation is CAIGGTVTPDTQYF.

The chain is built from TRBV2 and TRBJ1-5; TRBD1 agrees at 8 bases. CDR1 SNHLY and CDR2 FYNNEI come from the germline V gene. The CDR3 totals 15 residues. J was trimmed by 1 base and V by 6 bases; bases with no gene match: 5. CDR3 amino acids: CASRVNRGSNQPQHF. As DNA, the CDR3 is TGTGCCAGCAGGGTAAACAGGGGGAGCAATCAGCCCCAGCATTTT.

J is TRBJ2-1 and V is TRBV6-6, with 9 bases that match TRBD1. After removal of 9 bases from V and 6 bases from J, the junction contained 12 bases not matched to a gene. The CDR3 covers 15 residues. Germline lookup yields CDR1 MNHNY and CDR2 SVGAGI (reference sequence). CDR3 amino acids: CASLRSRTGANEQFF. As DNA, the CDR3 is TGTGCCAGTCTTAGGTCCAGGACAGGGGCCAATGAGCAGTTCTTC.

V usage is TRBV28 and J usage is TRBJ2-3, with 15 bases identical to TRBD2. The CDR3 spans 15 residues. The germline gives CDR1 MDHEN, CDR2 SYDVKM. Trimming took 6 bases from V and 6 from J; bases not matched to a gene: 4. The CDR3 protein is CASSSGTSGRDTQYF. Written as DNA, the CDR3 is TGTGCCAGCAGCTCCGGGACTAGCGGGAGGGATACGCAGTATTTT.

V gene TRBV5-5 combines with J gene TRBJ1-1, with D perhaps TRBD1 (6 bases). The CDR3 sequence is 13 residues long. Germline CDR1 SGHKS, CDR2 YYEKEE (reference sequence). Trimming stripped 1 base from V and 5 bases from J, with 9 bases between. CDR3 in DNA: TGTGCCAGCAGCTTGCTCCAGGGGACTGAAGCTTTCTTT. It translates to CASSLLQGTEAFF.

V gene TRBV11-2 combines with J gene TRBJ2-2; 9 bases fit TRBD2. Germline V gene lookup returns CDR1 SGHAT and CDR2 FQNNGV. Trimming at V came to 1 base and at J to 3 bases, leaving 3 bases not matched to a gene. CDR3 size: 16 residues. CDR3 DNA: TGTGCCAGCAGCTTAGGGGCGGGAGGGGACACCGGGGAGCTGTTTTTT. Its translation is CASSLGAGGDTGELFF.

The chain has TRBV4-1 and TRBJ2-3; TRBD2 matches at 10 bases. The CDR3 spans 16 residues. CDR1 is MGHRA, CDR2 YSYEKL, per germline. V dropped 2 bases and J dropped 10; count of bases not matched to a gene: 12. CDR3 coding DNA: TGCGCCAGCAGCCAACAGCGGGGGGGGTACTTTGGTCCGCAGTATTTT. It codes for CASSQQRGGYFGPQYF.